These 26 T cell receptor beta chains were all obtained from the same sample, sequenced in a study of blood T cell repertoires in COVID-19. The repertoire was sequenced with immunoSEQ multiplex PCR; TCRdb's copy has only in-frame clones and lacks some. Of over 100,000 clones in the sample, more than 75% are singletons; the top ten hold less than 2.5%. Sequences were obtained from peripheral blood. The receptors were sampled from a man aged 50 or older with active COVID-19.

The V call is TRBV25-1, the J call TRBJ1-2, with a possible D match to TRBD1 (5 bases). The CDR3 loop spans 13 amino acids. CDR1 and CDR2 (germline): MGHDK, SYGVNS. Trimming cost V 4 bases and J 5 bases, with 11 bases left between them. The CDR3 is CASSGSRAYGYTF. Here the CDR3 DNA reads TGTGCCAGCAGTGGGTCCAGGGCATATGGCTACACCTTC.

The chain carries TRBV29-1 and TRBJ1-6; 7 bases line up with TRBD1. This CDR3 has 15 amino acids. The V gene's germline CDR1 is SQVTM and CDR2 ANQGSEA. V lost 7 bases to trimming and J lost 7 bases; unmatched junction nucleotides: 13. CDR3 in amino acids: CSAHPGQVFNSPLHF. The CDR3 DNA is TGCAGCGCGCACCCTGGACAGGTTTTCAATTCACCCCTCCACTTT.

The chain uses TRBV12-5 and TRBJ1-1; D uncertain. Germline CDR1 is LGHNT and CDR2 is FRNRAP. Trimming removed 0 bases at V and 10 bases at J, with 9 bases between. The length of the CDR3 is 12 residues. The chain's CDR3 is CASGLVRGGAFF. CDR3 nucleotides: TGTGCTAGTGGTTTGGTACGAGGCGGAGCTTTCTTT.

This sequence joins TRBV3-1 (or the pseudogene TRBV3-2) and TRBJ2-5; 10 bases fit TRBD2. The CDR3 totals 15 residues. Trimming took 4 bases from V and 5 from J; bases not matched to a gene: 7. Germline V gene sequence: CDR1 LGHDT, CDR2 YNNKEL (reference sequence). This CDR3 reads CASSLLAGGGETQYF. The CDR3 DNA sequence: TGTGCCAGCAGCCTCTTAGCGGGGGGAGGGGAGACCCAGTACTTC.

The CDR3 DNA reads as TGTGCCAGCAGCCGAGATCCCGGGACTAGGGATACGCAGTATTTT. Its translation: CASSRDPGTRDTQYF. The V gene is TRBV7-8, the J gene TRBJ2-3; 8 bases agree with TRBD2. The germline CDR1 and CDR2 sequences are SGHVS and FQNEAQ. This CDR3 is built from 15 residues. Trimming at V came to 5 bases and at J to 6 bases, leaving 10 bases not matched to a gene.

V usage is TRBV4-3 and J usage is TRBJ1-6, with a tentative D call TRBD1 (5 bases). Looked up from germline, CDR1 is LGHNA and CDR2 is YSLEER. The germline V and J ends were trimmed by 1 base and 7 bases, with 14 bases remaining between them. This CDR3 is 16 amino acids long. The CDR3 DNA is TGCGCCAGCAGCCAAGTAACCCCTGGGGCAAATTCACCCCTCCACTTT. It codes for CASSQVTPGANSPLHF.

The CDR3 loop is CASSSRGGGTQYF. CDR3 sequence (DNA): TGTGCCAGCAGCTCTAGGGGGGGCGGGACGCAGTATTTT. The chain employs TRBV5-8 and TRBJ2-3; the D gene is possibly TRBD2 (7 bases). Deletions cut 3 bases from V and 9 bases from J, with 14 bases between. CDR1 SGHTS and CDR2 YDEGEE come from the germline V gene. This CDR3 region has 13 residues.

As DNA, the CDR3 is TGTGCCAGCAGCCAAGGGCAGGATAATTCACCCCTCCACTTT. It encodes CASSQGQDNSPLHF. The chain combines TRBV3-1 (or the pseudogene TRBV3-2) with TRBJ1-6; D unresolved. CDR1 and CDR2 (germline): LGHDT, YNNKEL (reference sequence). The CDR3 extends over 14 amino acids. With 1 base removed from V and 5 bases from J, the gap between germline ends came to 6 bases.

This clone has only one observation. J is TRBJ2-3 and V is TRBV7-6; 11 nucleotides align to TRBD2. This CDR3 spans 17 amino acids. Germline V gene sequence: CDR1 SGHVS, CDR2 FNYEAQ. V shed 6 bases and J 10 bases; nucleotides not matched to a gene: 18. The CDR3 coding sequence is TGTGCCAGCAGAGATCCCTCTAGCGGGGGGACCGGGGGGGCGCAGTATTTT. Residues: CASRDPSSGGTGGAQYF.

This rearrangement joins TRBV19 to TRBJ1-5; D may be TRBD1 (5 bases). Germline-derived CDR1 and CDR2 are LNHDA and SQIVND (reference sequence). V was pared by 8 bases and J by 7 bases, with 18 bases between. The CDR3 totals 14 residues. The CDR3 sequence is CASRRGTMGQPQHF. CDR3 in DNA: TGTGCCAGTCGGCGCGGGACGATGGGACAGCCCCAGCATTTT.

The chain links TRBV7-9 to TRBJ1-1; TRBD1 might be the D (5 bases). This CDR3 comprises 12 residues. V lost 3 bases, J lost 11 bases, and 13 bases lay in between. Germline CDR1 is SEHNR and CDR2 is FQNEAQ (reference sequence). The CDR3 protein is CASSFSGREAFF. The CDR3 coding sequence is TGTGCCAGCAGCTTTTCAGGGCGGGAGGCTTTCTTT.

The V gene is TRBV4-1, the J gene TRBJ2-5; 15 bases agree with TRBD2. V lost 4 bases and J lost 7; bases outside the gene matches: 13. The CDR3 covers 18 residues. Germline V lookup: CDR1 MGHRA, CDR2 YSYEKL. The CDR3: CASSPGLAGGPTIGTQYF. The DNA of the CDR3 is TGCGCCAGCAGCCCTGGACTAGCGGGGGGGCCTACCATAGGGACCCAGTACTTC.

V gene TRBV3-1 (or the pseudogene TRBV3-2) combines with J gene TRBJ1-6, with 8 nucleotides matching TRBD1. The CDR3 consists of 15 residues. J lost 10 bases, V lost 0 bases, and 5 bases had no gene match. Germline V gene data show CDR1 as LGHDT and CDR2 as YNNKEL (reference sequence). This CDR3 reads CASSQDRTGSSPLHF. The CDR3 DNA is TGTGCCAGCAGCCAAGATAGGACAGGGTCCTCACCCCTCCACTTT.

The CDR3 here is CASSQDPGGGWDGYTF. CDR3 bases: TGTGCCAGCAGCCAAGATCCCGGGGGAGGGTGGGATGGCTACACCTTC. The rearrangement joins TRBV3-1 (or the pseudogene TRBV3-2) to TRBJ1-2, with D perhaps matching TRBD1 (5 bases). The CDR3 covers 16 residues. Trimming stripped 0 bases from V and 6 bases from J, with 17 bases between. CDR1 is LGHDT, CDR2 YNNKEL, per germline (reference sequence).

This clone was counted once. This CDR3 is CASAEGEGDGYTF. CDR3 DNA sequence: TGTGCCAGCGCGGAGGGGGAGGGGGATGGCTACACCTTC. The chain combines TRBV6-5 with TRBJ1-2, with D possibly TRBD1 on 6 matching bases. Trimming stripped 8 bases from V and 6 bases from J, with 16 bases between. The CDR3 consists of 13 residues. Germline CDR1 and CDR2: MNHEY and SVGAGI.

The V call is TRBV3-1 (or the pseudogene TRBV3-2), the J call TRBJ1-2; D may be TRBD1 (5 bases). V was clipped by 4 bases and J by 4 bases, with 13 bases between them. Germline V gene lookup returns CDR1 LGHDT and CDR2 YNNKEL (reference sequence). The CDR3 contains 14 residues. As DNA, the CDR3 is TGTGCCAGCAGCCCCCGGTACGGGGGCTATGGCTACACCTTC. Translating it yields CASSPRYGGYGYTF.

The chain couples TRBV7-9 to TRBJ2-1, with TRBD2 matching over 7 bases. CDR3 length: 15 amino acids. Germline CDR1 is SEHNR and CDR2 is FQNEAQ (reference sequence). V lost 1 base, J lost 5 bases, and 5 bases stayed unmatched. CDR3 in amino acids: CASSLGTSINNEQFF. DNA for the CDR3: TGTGCCAGCAGCTTAGGGACTAGTATAAACAATGAGCAGTTCTTC.

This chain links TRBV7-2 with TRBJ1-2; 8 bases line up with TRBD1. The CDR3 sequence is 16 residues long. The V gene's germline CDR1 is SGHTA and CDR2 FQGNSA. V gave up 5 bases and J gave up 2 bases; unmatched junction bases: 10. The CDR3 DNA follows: TGTGCCAGCAGCGCTCAGCAGGGGGCGCGGAACTATGGCTACACCTTC. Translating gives CASSAQQGARNYGYTF.

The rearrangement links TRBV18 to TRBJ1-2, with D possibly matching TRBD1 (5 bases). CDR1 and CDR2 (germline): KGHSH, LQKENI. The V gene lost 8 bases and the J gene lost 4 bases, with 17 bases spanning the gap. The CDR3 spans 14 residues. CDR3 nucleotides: TGTGCCAGCAACACCGGGCAGGGATTCTATGGCTACACCTTC. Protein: CASNTGQGFYGYTF.

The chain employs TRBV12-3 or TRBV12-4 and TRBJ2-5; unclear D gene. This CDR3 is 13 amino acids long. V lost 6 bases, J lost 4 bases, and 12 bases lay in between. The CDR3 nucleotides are TGTGCCAGCAGCCCCTACCCCGTAGAGACCCAGTACTTC. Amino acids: CASSPYPVETQYF.

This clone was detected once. This chain's CDR3 is CASSLAVSSGATYNEQFF. The CDR3 DNA reads TGTGCCAGCAGCTTAGCAGTATCATCAGGGGCGACCTACAATGAGCAGTTCTTC. V usage is TRBV7-9 and J usage is TRBJ2-1; D possibly corresponds to TRBD1 (6 bases). V lost 0 bases to trimming and J lost 2 bases, with 17 bases between them. This CDR3 contains 18 residues. The germline V gene encodes CDR1 SEHNR and CDR2 FQNEAQ (reference sequence).

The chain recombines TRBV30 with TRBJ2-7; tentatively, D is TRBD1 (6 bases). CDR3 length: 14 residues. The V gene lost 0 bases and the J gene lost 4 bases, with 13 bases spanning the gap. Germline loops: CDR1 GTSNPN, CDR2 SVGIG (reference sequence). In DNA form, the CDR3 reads TGTGCCTGGAGTGTAGGGGGATCAATGTACGAGCAGTACTTC. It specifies CAWSVGGSMYEQYF.

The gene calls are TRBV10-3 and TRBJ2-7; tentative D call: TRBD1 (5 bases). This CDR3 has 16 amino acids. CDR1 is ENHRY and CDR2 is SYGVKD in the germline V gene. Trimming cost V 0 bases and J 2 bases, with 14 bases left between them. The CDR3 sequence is CAISESGPGTAYEQYF. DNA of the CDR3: TGTGCCATCAGTGAGTCGGGGCCAGGAACCGCCTACGAGCAGTACTTC.

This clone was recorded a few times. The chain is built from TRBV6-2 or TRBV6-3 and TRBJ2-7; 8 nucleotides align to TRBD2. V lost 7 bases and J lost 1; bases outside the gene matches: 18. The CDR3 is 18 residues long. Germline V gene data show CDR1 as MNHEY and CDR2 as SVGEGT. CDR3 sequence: CASTPAGAQFFSSYEQYF. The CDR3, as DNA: TGTGCCAGCACCCCAGCGGGAGCCCAATTCTTTTCTTCCTACGAGCAGTACTTC.

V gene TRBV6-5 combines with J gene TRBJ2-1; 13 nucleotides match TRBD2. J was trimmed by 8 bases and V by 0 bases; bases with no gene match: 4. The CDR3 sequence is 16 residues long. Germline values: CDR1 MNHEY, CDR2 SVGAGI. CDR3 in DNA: TGTGCCAGCAGTTACTCGGGACTAGCGGGGACGGATGAGCAGTTCTTC. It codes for CASSYSGLAGTDEQFF.

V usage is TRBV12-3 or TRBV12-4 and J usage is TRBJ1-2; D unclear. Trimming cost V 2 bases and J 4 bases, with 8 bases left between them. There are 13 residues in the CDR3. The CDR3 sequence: CASSLTATYGYTF. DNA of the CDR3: TGTGCCAGCAGTTTAACAGCAACCTATGGCTACACCTTC.